Below, 24 T cell receptor beta chains from the same sample are listed, as sequenced in a study of blood T cell repertoires in COVID-19. The assay was immunoSEQ multiplex PCR, and TCRdb's table has in-frame clones only and misses some. This table has about 350,000 clones, over 75% appearing once. Sequencing used PBMCs or T cells enriched from blood (not recorded which). These receptors all come from a woman in her twenties or thirties who had recovered from COVID-19.

This chain connects TRBV11-3 to TRBJ1-1; D ambiguous. Trimming removed 0 bases from V and 0 bases from J, with 8 bases in between. The CDR3 extends over 15 amino acids. Germline assignment: CDR1 SGHNT and CDR2 YENEEA. CDR3 sequence: CASSLDNSVNTEAFF. CDR3 sequence (DNA): TGTGCCAGCAGCTTAGATAACTCTGTGAACACTGAAGCTTTCTTT.

The chain is built from TRBV6-5 and TRBJ2-3, with 14 bases that match TRBD2. This CDR3 spans 13 amino acids. Germline V lookup: CDR1 MNHEY, CDR2 SVGAGI. V lost 8 bases and J lost 8; bases outside the gene matches: 3. The CDR3, as DNA: TGTGCCAGCCAGGGACTAGCGGGGGCTACGCAGTATTTT. Translating it yields CASQGLAGATQYF.

This chain uses TRBV27 with TRBJ2-7, with 10 bases that match TRBD2. Germline lookup yields CDR1 MNHEY and CDR2 SMNVEV (reference sequence). V was clipped by 7 bases and J by 3 bases; unmatched bases: 12. The CDR3 contains 16 residues. The CDR3 loop reads CASMESGGASYYEQYF. The CDR3 bases are TGTGCCAGCATGGAAAGCGGGGGGGCGAGTTACTACGAGCAGTACTTC.

The chain is built from TRBV19 and TRBJ1-2; 7 bases agree with TRBD1. The CDR3 is 16 amino acids. J gave up 1 base and V 6 bases, and 11 bases lay outside the gene matches. Germline assignment: CDR1 LNHDA and CDR2 SQIVND (reference sequence). CDR3 sequence: CASSVWTGSNNYGYTF. The CDR3 DNA sequence: TGTGCCAGTAGCGTTTGGACAGGCAGCAATAACTATGGCTACACCTTC.

The rearrangement joins TRBV2 to TRBJ1-5; D ambiguous. Germline assignment: CDR1 SNHLY and CDR2 FYNNEI. The CDR3 extends over 14 amino acids. Trimming took off 0 bases at V and 0 bases at J, with 3 bases between the two ends. CDR3 sequence reads: CASSEAYSNQPQHF. The DNA for the CDR3 is TGTGCCAGCAGTGAAGCTTATAGCAATCAGCCCCAGCATTTT.

This clone is termed medium-sized. The genes are TRBV5-1 and TRBJ2-2; 8 bases fit TRBD1. From germline, CDR1 is SGHRS and CDR2 YFSETQ. CDR3 length: 16 amino acids. V was pared by 4 bases and J by 6 bases, with 11 bases of the junction left unmatched. The CDR3 reads CASSRGADRVSGELFF. In DNA, the CDR3 is TGCGCCAGCAGCAGGGGGGCGGACAGGGTGTCCGGGGAGCTGTTTTTT.

The chain uses TRBV12-3 or TRBV12-4 and TRBJ1-3; D gene ambiguous. Trimming left V 11 bases short and J 3 bases short, with 8 bases between. The CDR3 covers 11 residues. The CDR3 reads CAVGDGNTIYF. The CDR3 bases are TGTGCCGTCGGTGATGGAAACACCATATATTTT.

The chain recombines TRBV7-6 with TRBJ2-1; 9 bases align to TRBD1. The V gene's germline CDR1 is SGHVS and CDR2 FNYEAQ. The CDR3 contains 14 residues. After removal of 6 bases from V and 8 bases from J, the junction contained 8 bases not matched to a gene. The CDR3 spells CASRTGTGWDEQFF. CDR3 in DNA: TGTGCCAGCAGGACCGGGACAGGGTGGGATGAGCAGTTCTTC.

This chain links TRBV18 with TRBJ2-1; 7 nucleotides match TRBD1. V lost 3 bases, J lost 4 bases, and 6 bases stayed unmatched. The CDR3 contains 15 residues. Germline CDR1 is KGHSH and CDR2 is LQKENI. The CDR3 region is CASSPGQEQYNEQFF. The CDR3 region has the DNA TGTGCCAGCTCACCCGGACAGGAACAATACAATGAGCAGTTCTTC.

This sequence joins TRBV9 and TRBJ2-1, with TRBD2 identical over 8 bases. V lost 4 bases and J lost 4; bases outside the gene matches: 7. The length of the CDR3 is 15 residues. Germline V lookup: CDR1 SGDLS, CDR2 YYNGEE. CDR3 bases: TGTGCCAGCAGCTTAACGGGGGGGCCTTACAATGAGCAGTTCTTC. Encoded protein: CASSLTGGPYNEQFF.

This chain connects TRBV2 to TRBJ1-4; D not certain. V was cut by 7 bases and J by 12 bases, with 15 bases left in between. The CDR3 is 12 residues long. CDR1 and CDR2 from the germline V gene are SNHLY and FYNNEI. The CDR3 DNA is TGTGCCAGCACCGCGGCCCGCGTTCAACTGTTTTTT. Translating gives CASTAARVQLFF. Full variable domain (remainder filled in from reference TRBV2 and TRBJ1-4): EPEVTQTPSHQVTQMGQEVILRCVPISNHLYFYWYRQILGQKVEFLVSFYNNEISEKSEIFDDQFSVERPDGSNFTLKIRSTKLEDSAMYFCASTAARVQLFFGSGTQLSVL.

The sample holds one count of this clone. The chain is built from TRBV2 and TRBJ2-5; 7 nucleotides match TRBD1. This CDR3 comprises 13 residues. Trimming cost V 5 bases and J 5 bases; bases outside gene matches: 5. The germline V gene encodes CDR1 SNHLY and CDR2 FYNNEI. As DNA, the CDR3 is TGTGCCAGCAGTCCAACAGGGGCCGAGACCCAGTACTTC. Protein: CASSPTGAETQYF.

The J gene is TRBJ2-7, the V gene TRBV3-1 (or the pseudogene TRBV3-2); D is perhaps TRBD2 (6 bases). The germline V gene encodes CDR1 LGHDT and CDR2 YNNKEL (reference sequence). The germline V and J ends were trimmed by 2 bases and 3 bases, with 17 bases remaining between them. The CDR3 totals 16 residues. CDR3 sequence: CASSQTYGRGSYEQYF. Here the CDR3 DNA reads TGTGCCAGCAGCCAAACCTACGGGCGGGGAAGCTACGAGCAGTACTTC.

J is TRBJ1-2 and V is TRBV2; possibly TRBD1 for D (6 bases). This CDR3 has 11 amino acids. V was shortened by 3 bases and J by 13 bases, with 12 bases between the two germline ends. In germline, CDR1 is SNHLY, CDR2 FYNNEI. The CDR3 coding sequence is TGTGCCAGCAGTGATGAGGGGGTTTTCACCTTC. Its protein is CASSDEGVFTF.

This sequence joins TRBV11-2 and TRBJ2-1, with D unclear. V gave up 0 bases and J gave up 7 bases, with 4 bases separating them. From germline, CDR1 is SGHAT and CDR2 FQNNGV. The CDR3 runs to 12 residues. CDR3 residues: CASSLEANEQFF. CDR3 DNA: TGTGCCAGCAGCTTAGAAGCGAATGAGCAGTTCTTC.

J is TRBJ2-3 and V is TRBV13; 8 bases fit TRBD2. The CDR3 runs 18 residues. Germline-derived CDR1 and CDR2 are PRHDT and FYEKMQ (reference sequence). The V segment lost 5 bases and the J segment 0 bases; nucleotides outside the gene matches: 13. DNA for the CDR3: TGTGCCAGCAGCAGTCGGGATAGCGGGGAGGCTAGCACAGATACGCAGTATTTT. It encodes CASSSRDSGEASTDTQYF.

This sequence joins TRBV6-5 and TRBJ1-2, with D unresolved. Trimming cost V 10 bases and J 7 bases, with 16 bases left between them. Germline CDR1 is MNHEY and CDR2 is SVGAGI. The CDR3 contains 12 residues. The CDR3 region has the DNA TGTGCCACCATCGCTGATTCCGGTGGCTACACCTTC. Residues: CATIADSGGYTF.

This chain joins TRBV5-1 and TRBJ1-2; D unclear. From germline, CDR1 is SGHRS and CDR2 YFSETQ. The CDR3 covers 14 residues. Trimming removed 4 bases from V and 6 bases from J, with 16 bases in between. CDR3 DNA sequence: TGCGCCAGCAGCCCCGGCGGCTTAACTGATGGCTACACCTTC. Amino acids: CASSPGGLTDGYTF. Full variable domain (missing parts from reference TRBV5-1 and TRBJ1-2): KAGVTQTPRYLIKTRGQQVTLSCSPISGHRSVSWYQQTPGQGLQFLFEYFSETQRNKGNFPGRFSGRQFSNSRSEMNVSTLELGDSALYLCASSPGGLTDGYTFGSGTRLTVV.

This sequence joins TRBV2 and TRBJ1-2; D gene uncertain. Trimming pared 6 bases from V and 4 bases from J, leaving 9 bases between. The CDR3 totals 12 residues. Germline V CDR1 and CDR2: SNHLY, FYNNEI. CDR3 region: CASSTDPYGYTF. The CDR3 bases are TGTGCCAGCAGCACAGACCCCTATGGCTACACCTTC.

V gene TRBV7-9 combines with J gene TRBJ1-2; 9 bases map to TRBD1. The CDR3 sequence is 13 residues long. The germline V gene encodes CDR1 SEHNR and CDR2 FQNEAQ (reference sequence). Germline trimming cut 3 bases from V and 4 bases from J; bases unmatched to any gene: 0. The CDR3 sequence: CASSLTGGYGYTF. CDR3 coding DNA: TGTGCCAGCAGCTTGACAGGGGGCTATGGCTACACCTTC.

This clone was picked up one time. The chain employs TRBV7-8 and TRBJ2-7; possible D gene TRBD1, 6 bases. Trimming stripped 5 bases from V and 2 bases from J, with 13 bases between. CDR3 length: 14 amino acids. Per germline, CDR1 SGHVS and CDR2 FQNEAQ. The CDR3 nucleotides read TGTGCCAGCAGCCCACCAGGGGAACCCTACGAGCAGTACTTC. It translates to CASSPPGEPYEQYF.

This rearrangement joins TRBV5-1 to TRBJ2-1; 12 nucleotides agree with TRBD2. V lost 4 bases, J lost 4 bases, and 9 bases stayed unmatched. The CDR3 covers 17 residues. The germline V gene has CDR1 SGHRS and CDR2 YFSETQ. In DNA form, the CDR3 reads TGCGCCAGCAGCCAATTTTCACTAGCGGGAGGATACAATGAGCAGTTCTTC. Translation gives CASSQFSLAGGYNEQFF. Based on the CDR3 plus reference TRBV5-1 and TRBJ2-1, the full variable domain is KAGVTQTPRYLIKTRGQQVTLSCSPISGHRSVSWYQQTPGQGLQFLFEYFSETQRNKGNFPGRFSGRQFSNSRSEMNVSTLELGDSALYLCASSQFSLAGGYNEQFFGPGTRLTVL.

The gene calls are TRBV5-1 and TRBJ2-3; 10 bases map to TRBD2. The CDR3 loop spans 15 amino acids. Germline assignment: CDR1 SGHRS and CDR2 YFSETQ. V lost 2 bases and J lost 10; bases outside the gene matches: 10. The CDR3 is CASSFLAGVKAAQYF. As DNA, the CDR3 is TGCGCCAGCAGCTTCCTAGCGGGGGTCAAGGCAGCGCAGTATTTT. Complete variable domain (other parts from reference TRBV5-1 and TRBJ2-3): KAGVTQTPRYLIKTRGQQVTLSCSPISGHRSVSWYQQTPGQGLQFLFEYFSETQRNKGNFPGRFSGRQFSNSRSEMNVSTLELGDSALYLCASSFLAGVKAAQYFGPGTRLTVL.

The V and J genes are TRBV13 and TRBJ2-5, with D possibly matching TRBD1 (5 bases). V lost 4 bases and J lost 5, with 5 bases in between. The CDR3 covers 11 residues. The germline gives CDR1 PRHDT, CDR2 FYEKMQ (reference sequence). The CDR3 DNA sequence: TGTGCCAGCAGCTGGGGCGAGACCCAGTACTTC. Its protein product is CASSWGETQYF.